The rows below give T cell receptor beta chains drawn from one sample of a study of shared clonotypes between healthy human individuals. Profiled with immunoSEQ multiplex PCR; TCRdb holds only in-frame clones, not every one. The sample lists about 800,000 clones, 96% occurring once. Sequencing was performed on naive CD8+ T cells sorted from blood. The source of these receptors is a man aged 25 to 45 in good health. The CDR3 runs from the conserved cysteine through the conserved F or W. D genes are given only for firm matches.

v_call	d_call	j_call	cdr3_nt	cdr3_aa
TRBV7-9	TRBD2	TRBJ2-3	TGTGCCAGCAGCTTAACTAGCGGAGACACAGATACGCAGTATTTT	CASSLTSGDTDTQYF
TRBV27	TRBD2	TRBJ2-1	TGTGCCAGCAGTTTGGGCGGGAGTCGGAATGAGCAGTTCTTC	CASSLGGSRNEQFF
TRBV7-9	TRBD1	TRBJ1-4	TGTGCCAGCAGCTTAGCGACAGGGGTAGACGAAAAACTGTTTTTT	CASSLATGVDEKLFF
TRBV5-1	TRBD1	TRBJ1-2	TGCGCCAGCAGCTTGCTTATTTTCGACAGGGAGAAAGGAGGCTACACCTTC	CASSLLIFDREKGGYTF
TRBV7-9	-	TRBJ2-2	TGTGCCAGCAGCTTCCCTGGTTTAGGGACCGGGGAGCTGTTTTTT	CASSFPGLGTGELFF
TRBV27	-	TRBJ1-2	TGTGCCAGCAGTTTATTTGCGGGTGACTATGGCTACACCTTC	CASSLFAGDYGYTF
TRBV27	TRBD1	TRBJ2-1	TGTGCCAGCAGTATCAACTGGGACAGTTCCTACAATGAGCAGTTCTTC	CASSINWDSSYNEQFF
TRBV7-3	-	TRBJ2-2	TGTGCCAGCGAGCAGGGACTCGGCACCGGGGAGCTGTTTTTT	CASEQGLGTGELFF
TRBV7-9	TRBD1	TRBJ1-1	TGTGCCAGCAGCAAACCGGGACAGGGGAACACTGAAGCTTTCTTT	CASSKPGQGNTEAFF
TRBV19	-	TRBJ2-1	TGTGCCAGAAGGGCCCCCATAATCCCCTCCTACAATGAGCAGTTCTTC	CARRAPIIPSYNEQFF
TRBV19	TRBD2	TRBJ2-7	TGTGCCAGTAGTTCACTCCTTAGCGGGAGTAATAATAGCTACGAGCAGTACTTC	CASSSLLSGSNNSYEQYF